The clone carrying this TCR beta chain showed up just once. The data stem from a study of control samples from healthy donors and cancer patients. Generated by immunoSEQ multiplex PCR, the TCRdb table keeps only in-frame clones and is missing some. This sample has more than 95,000 clones, with around 91% found just once. CDR1 and CDR2 (germline): MDHEN, SYDVKM. This CDR3 contains 18 residues. The V gene end was trimmed by 10 bases and the J gene end by 4 bases; junction bases not matched to a gene: 24. The sequencing input was PBMCs. This TCR was sampled from a woman in her forties or fifties with colorectal cancer. The rearrangement links TRBV28 to TRBJ2-7; 8 positions agree with TRBD2. CDR3 region: CATLGRGESAGRSYEQYF. As DNA, the CDR3 is TGTGCCACTCTCGGGAGGGGAGAGTCGGCGGGAAGGAGTTACGAGCAGTACTTC.